These 12 T cell receptor beta chains share one sample of origin, sequenced in a study of cytomegalovirus exposure and HLA in healthy donors. This PCR relied on a set of 60 Vbeta primers and 13 Jbeta primers. Assay: immunoSEQ multiplex PCR; the TCRdb copy retains only in-frame clones and omits some. Of about 82,000 clones listed, just under 90% are singletons. The sequencing sample was made of PBMCs. Source of these receptors: a man younger than 35 in good health and CMV-seronegative.

The V call is TRBV28, the J call TRBJ2-3, with 7 nucleotides matching TRBD2. Trimming cost V 3 bases and J 5 bases; bases outside gene matches: 8. Germline lookup yields CDR1 MDHEN and CDR2 SYDVKM. There are 15 residues in the CDR3. CDR3 region: CASSLGGSARDTQYF. In DNA form, the CDR3 reads TGTGCCAGCAGTTTGGGCGGGAGTGCGAGAGATACGCAGTATTTT.

V usage is TRBV19 and J usage is TRBJ2-1; perhaps TRBD2 as D (5 bases). The germline V gene encodes CDR1 LNHDA and CDR2 SQIVND (reference sequence). V lost 3 bases and J 1 base, leaving 7 bases between the germline ends. The CDR3 runs to 14 residues. The CDR3, as DNA: TGTGCCAGTAGTATGCGGGCGTCCTACAATGAGCAGTTCTTC. Its translation: CASSMRASYNEQFF. Together with reference TRBV19 and TRBJ2-1, the CDR3 gives the full variable domain: DGGITQSPKYLFRKEGQNVTLSCEQNLNHDAMYWYRQDPGQGLRLIYYSQIVNDFQKGDIAEGYSVSREKKESFPLTVTSAQKNPTAFYLCASSMRASYNEQFFGPGTRLTVL.

This clone appeared a few times. The chain links TRBV7-8 to TRBJ2-7; weak D call: TRBD2 (5 bases). CDR3 length: 13 residues. Germline V gene sequence: CDR1 SGHVS, CDR2 FQNEAQ. V lost 5 bases and J lost 7, with 15 bases in between. The CDR3 protein is CASSTLRATEQYF. The DNA for the CDR3 is TGTGCCAGCAGCACCCTGCGGGCGACGGAGCAGTACTTC. Looking up the rest from reference TRBV7-8 and TRBJ2-7 gives the full variable domain: GAGVSQSPRYKVAKRGQDVALRCDPISGHVSLFWYQQALGQGPEFLTYFQNEAQLDKSGLPSDRFFAERPEGSVSTLKIQRTQQEDSAVYLCASSTLRATEQYFGPGTRLTVT.

V usage is TRBV7-2 and J usage is TRBJ1-1, with 7 bases lining up with TRBD1. Germline-derived CDR1 and CDR2 are SGHTA and FQGNSA. V shed 3 bases and J 1 base; nucleotides not matched to a gene: 5. This CDR3 spans 15 amino acids. The CDR3, as DNA: TGTGCCAGCAGCTTTCGGACAGGAGAGAACACTGAAGCTTTCTTT. It translates to CASSFRTGENTEAFF.

The chain has TRBV4-3 and TRBJ2-1; 13 nucleotides match TRBD2. Germline CDR1 and CDR2: LGHNA and YSLEER. The CDR3 runs to 16 residues. The trim removed 2 bases at V and 8 bases at J, leaving 6 bases unmatched. The CDR3 reads CASSQPTSGRSDEQFF. As DNA, the CDR3 is TGCGCCAGCAGCCAACCGACTAGCGGGAGGAGCGATGAGCAGTTCTTC.

This clone was seen once. The genes are TRBV4-1 and TRBJ2-1; no clear D gene. There are 13 residues in the CDR3. The ends were cut back, 0 bases at V and 10 bases at J, with 10 bases in the middle. CDR1 is MGHRA and CDR2 is YSYEKL in the germline V gene. The CDR3 region is CASSQDRAAEQFF. The CDR3 DNA reads as TGCGCCAGCAGCCAAGATCGAGCAGCGGAGCAGTTCTTC.

The genes are TRBV11-2 and TRBJ2-5; tentatively, D is TRBD1 (5 bases). The V gene's germline CDR1 is SGHAT and CDR2 FQNNGV. This CDR3 comprises 14 residues. V was pared by 4 bases and J by 4 bases, with 13 bases between. The CDR3 spells CASSSPGQLETQYF. The CDR3 coding sequence is TGTGCCAGCAGCTCACCAGGGCAACTAGAGACCCAGTACTTC.

The rearrangement links TRBV6-5 to TRBJ1-1, with TRBD1 as a possible D gene (6 bases). The CDR3 covers 15 residues. V was clipped by 6 bases and J by 0 bases, with 14 bases between them. Germline CDR1 and CDR2: MNHEY and SVGAGI. Here the CDR3 DNA reads TGTGCCAGCAGGAAACAGGGAGGGATGAACACTGAAGCTTTCTTT. Translation: CASRKQGGMNTEAFF.

The chain has TRBV27 and TRBJ2-3, with 9 bases fitting TRBD1. From germline, CDR1 is MNHEY and CDR2 SMNVEV (reference sequence). With V trimmed by 5 bases and J by 6 bases, 12 bases remained unmatched. CDR3 length: 16 amino acids. The CDR3 here is CASSILTGGEHDTQYF. The CDR3 DNA sequence: TGTGCCAGCAGTATACTCACAGGGGGCGAGCACGATACGCAGTATTTT.

The V call is TRBV7-2, the J call TRBJ1-3, with unresolved D. V lost 5 bases to trimming and J lost 2 bases, with 13 bases between them. Germline lookup yields CDR1 SGHTA and CDR2 FQGNSA. This CDR3 has 15 residues. In DNA, the CDR3 is TGTGCCAGCAGCCCCCGCGGGGTAACTGGAAACACCATATATTTT. Translated, it gives CASSPRGVTGNTIYF.

The chain recombines TRBV11-3 with TRBJ1-5; unclear D gene. This CDR3 is built from 15 residues. V was pared by 5 bases and J by 3 bases, with 14 bases between. Germline CDR1 reads SGHNT; CDR2 reads YENEEA. This chain's CDR3 is CASSPGAGYNQPQHF. CDR3 sequence (DNA): TGTGCCAGCAGCCCAGGAGCGGGGTACAATCAGCCCCAGCATTTT.

The chain employs TRBV27 and TRBJ2-7, with TRBD2 matching over 10 bases. The V gene's germline CDR1 is MNHEY and CDR2 SMNVEV (reference sequence). This CDR3 contains 15 residues. J was trimmed by 0 bases and V by 5 bases; bases with no gene match: 4. Written as DNA, the CDR3 is TGTGCCAGCAGTCCGGGACTAGCGATCTCCTACGAGCAGTACTTC. This gives the protein CASSPGLAISYEQYF.